The clone carrying this TCR beta chain has a count of ten or more. This record belongs to a study of T-cell reconstitution after alpha-beta-depleted transplantation in children. The library targeted TCRbeta and was prepared with unique molecular identifiers. TCRdb ran MiXCR on the PCR reads and lists one entry per CDR3 protein. Of 250,000 to 350,000 distinct CDR3 sequences in the sample, 9.9% were seen once. This CDR3 is 14 amino acids long. Trimming pared 0 bases from V and 6 bases from J, leaving 10 bases between. Germline loops: CDR1 SGDLS, CDR2 YYNGEE. The sequence was obtained from a human donor who donated a stem cell graft to a child with SCID. The sample in question was PBMCs from the stem cell graft donor, obtained from the stem cell graft. The gene calls are TRBV9 and TRBJ2-4; D may be TRBD1 (6 bases). CDR3 region: CASSVADSLNIQYF. The CDR3 region has the DNA TGTGCCAGCAGCGTAGCGGACAGTTTAAACATTCAGTACTTC. The full variable domain, in which reference TRBV9 and TRBJ2-4 provide the parts outside the CDR3, is DSGVTQTPKHLITATGQRVTLRCSPRSGDLSVYWYQQSLDQGLQFLIQYYNGEERAKGNILERFSAQQFPDLHSELNLSSLELGDSALYFCASSVADSLNIQYFGAGTRLSVL.